Below, 23 T cell receptor beta chains from the same sample are listed, as sequenced in a study of graft-versus-host responses after intestinal transplantation. The assay was immunoSEQ multiplex PCR, and TCRdb's table has in-frame clones only and misses some. The sample records over 80,000 clones, 86% being singletons. The sequences come from PBMCs, collected 255 days after intestinal transplant. All receptors come from a human patient who received an intestinal transplant, so some T cells may come from the graft donor.

The chain is built from TRBV28 and TRBJ1-4; 7 positions match TRBD1. CDR1 is MDHEN, CDR2 SYDVKM, per germline. The CDR3 loop spans 14 amino acids. The junction had 4 bases not matched to a gene; V was cut back by 7 bases and J by 2 bases. The CDR3 nucleotides read TGTGCCAGCATCCAGGGGGGTACTAATGAAAAACTGTTTTTT. This translates into CASIQGGTNEKLFF.

This chain links TRBV4-2 with TRBJ2-2; a possible D gene is TRBD2 (5 bases). The germline CDR1 and CDR2 sequences are LGHNA and YNFKEQ. Trimming removed 0 bases from V and 7 bases from J, with 9 bases in between. This CDR3 is 14 amino acids long. Here the CDR3 reads CASSQEVGGGELFF. In nucleotides, the CDR3 is TGTGCCAGCAGCCAAGAAGTCGGAGGCGGGGAGCTGTTTTTT.

The chain combines TRBV7-2 with TRBJ1-2; D is possibly TRBD1 (6 bases). Trimming cost V 5 bases and J 4 bases, with 11 bases left between them. This CDR3 is 13 amino acids long. Per the germline V gene, CDR1 is SGHTA and CDR2 is FQGNSA. CDR3 bases: TGTGCCAGCAGCGGCGGGGGCCGCTATGGCTACACCTTC. It codes for CASSGGGRYGYTF.

This sequence joins TRBV7-6 and TRBJ1-3; D gene uncertain. With 6 bases removed from V and 9 bases from J, the gap between germline ends came to 18 bases. Germline-derived CDR1 and CDR2 are SGHVS and FNYEAQ. The CDR3 is made up of 14 amino acids. CDR3 nucleotides: TGTGCCAGCAGTCCTACAGTATCGGAAAGCACCATATATTTT. Its translation: CASSPTVSESTIYF.

This clone was observed a handful of times. The V gene is TRBV10-3, the J gene TRBJ2-5, with D hard to call. CDR3 length: 15 residues. Germline CDR1 ENHRY, CDR2 SYGVKD. Trimming pared 6 bases from V and 7 bases from J, leaving 21 bases between. CDR3 in DNA: TGTGCCATCAGCCCCTTGCTGGGCGGAACCTCGACCCAGTACTTC. Amino acids: CAISPLLGGTSTQYF.

The V and J genes are TRBV27 and TRBJ2-3; D is perhaps TRBD1 (6 bases). The CDR3 spans 14 residues. Germline assignment: CDR1 MNHEY and CDR2 SMNVEV (reference sequence). Trimming took off 5 bases at V and 2 bases at J, with 11 bases between the two ends. The DNA for the CDR3 is TGTGCCAGCAGTCCAGGACAGTCCACAGATACGCAGTATTTT. Its translation: CASSPGQSTDTQYF.

This clone showed up just a few times. The CDR3 spells CAWSGAGVTGANVLTF. The CDR3 DNA reads as TGTGCCTGGAGTGGGGCAGGGGTTACGGGGGCCAACGTCCTGACTTTC. The chain combines TRBV30 with TRBJ2-6, with a possible D match to TRBD1 (6 bases). The CDR3 covers 16 residues. CDR1 is GTSNPN, CDR2 SVGIG, per germline (reference sequence). V dropped 1 base and J dropped 4 bases, with 14 bases sitting between them.

V and J are TRBV7-9 and TRBJ2-3; weak D call: TRBD1 (5 bases). Trimming cost V 5 bases and J 1 base, with 10 bases left between them. The CDR3 loop spans 14 amino acids. Germline CDR1 and CDR2: SEHNR and FQNEAQ (reference sequence). The CDR3 is CASSPEGGTDTQYF. CDR3 DNA sequence: TGTGCCAGCAGCCCAGAAGGGGGCACAGATACGCAGTATTTT.

The chain combines TRBV19 with TRBJ1-2; 8 bases line up with TRBD1. The V gene end was trimmed by 4 bases and the J gene end by 5 bases; junction bases not matched to a gene: 6. Germline CDR1 reads LNHDA; CDR2 reads SQIVND (reference sequence). The CDR3 extends over 14 amino acids. The CDR3 is CASSNPDRGYGYTF. The CDR3 bases are TGTGCCAGTAGTAATCCTGACAGGGGATATGGCTACACCTTC. Together with reference TRBV19 and TRBJ1-2, the CDR3 gives the full variable domain: DGGITQSPKYLFRKEGQNVTLSCEQNLNHDAMYWYRQDPGQGLRLIYYSQIVNDFQKGDIAEGYSVSREKKESFPLTVTSAQKNPTAFYLCASSNPDRGYGYTFGSGTRLTVV.

The sample holds one count of this clone. V and J are TRBV27 and TRBJ2-5, with D uncertain. Trimming stripped 2 bases from V and 2 bases from J, with 9 bases between. The CDR3 runs to 14 residues. Germline V gene lookup returns CDR1 MNHEY and CDR2 SMNVEV (reference sequence). In nucleotides, the CDR3 is TGTGCCAGCAGTTTACGCCCCGGACAAGAGACCCAGTACTTC. This encodes CASSLRPGQETQYF.

This clone came up a few times. The chain joins TRBV28 to TRBJ1-1, with no clear D. Germline values: CDR1 MDHEN, CDR2 SYDVKM. The length of the CDR3 is 12 residues. The germline V and J ends were trimmed by 3 bases and 0 bases, with 2 bases remaining between them. This chain's CDR3 is CASSFLNTEAFF. The CDR3 bases are TGTGCCAGCAGTTTCTTGAACACTGAAGCTTTCTTT.

This sequence joins TRBV5-6 and TRBJ2-7; D call uncertain. Germline-derived CDR1 and CDR2 are SGHDT and YYEEEE. Between the trimmed V and J ends, which lost 2 bases and 2 bases, there was a span of 8 bases. This CDR3 comprises 13 residues. The CDR3 DNA reads as TGTGCCAGCAGCTTTGGTACAGCCTACGAGCAGTACGTC. Protein: CASSFGTAYEQYV.

The rearrangement links TRBV2 to TRBJ2-1; tentatively, D is TRBD1 or TRBD2 (5 bases each). This CDR3 has 13 residues. Per the germline V gene, CDR1 is SNHLY and CDR2 is FYNNEI. V lost 7 bases and J lost 5, with 12 bases in between. CDR3 sequence reads: CASKRDLNNEQFF. In DNA form, the CDR3 reads TGTGCCAGCAAAAGGGACCTCAACAATGAGCAGTTCTTC.

The chain combines TRBV5-1 with TRBJ2-3; TRBD2 matches at 8 bases. With 2 bases clipped from V and 0 bases from J, the junction kept 5 bases outside the gene matches. The germline V gene encodes CDR1 SGHRS and CDR2 YFSETQ. This CDR3 contains 16 residues. The CDR3 DNA follows: TGCGCCAGCAGCTTCGGGGCTAGCGGGAGCACAGATACGCAGTATTTT. This encodes CASSFGASGSTDTQYF.

This chain connects TRBV27 to TRBJ1-5, with a tentative D call TRBD1 (5 bases). Trimming cost V 8 bases and J 6 bases, with 20 bases left between them. The V gene's germline CDR1 is MNHEY and CDR2 SMNVEV (reference sequence). The CDR3 has 15 residues. The CDR3: CASSPLTQGFQPQHF. The CDR3 coding sequence is TGTGCCAGCTCCCCTCTGACTCAGGGTTTTCAGCCCCAGCATTTT.

This chain uses TRBV5-6 with TRBJ2-7; TRBD2 aligns across 7 bases. Germline V gives CDR1 SGHDT, CDR2 YYEEEE. V lost 4 bases and J lost 4; bases outside the gene matches: 14. CDR3 size: 16 residues. The CDR3 DNA follows: TGTGCCAGCAGCCAAGTTCGCGCGGGAGCTGGATACGAGCAGTACTTC. It yields the protein CASSQVRAGAGYEQYF.

The rearrangement joins TRBV19 to TRBJ1-5; no clear D gene. The CDR3 loop spans 15 amino acids. Trimming took off 4 bases at V and 9 bases at J, with 19 bases between the two ends. Per germline, CDR1 LNHDA and CDR2 SQIVND (reference sequence). The CDR3 region has the DNA TGTGCCAGTAGTAAATCAGACACGGCCTGGGCGCCCCAGCATTTT. It specifies CASSKSDTAWAPQHF.

The J gene is TRBJ2-1, the V gene TRBV7-3; weak D call: TRBD2 (6 bases). The CDR3 covers 14 residues. V was shortened by 2 bases and J by 7 bases, with 12 bases between the two germline ends. Germline loops: CDR1 SGHTA, CDR2 FQGTGA. CDR3 residues: CASSLSGEYNEQFF. CDR3 DNA sequence: TGTGCCAGCAGCTTATCGGGGGAGTATAATGAGCAGTTCTTC.

Only a few counts were recorded for this clone. The gene calls are TRBV10-3 and TRBJ2-5, with 9 positions matching TRBD2. The CDR3 sequence is 16 residues long. Germline values: CDR1 ENHRY, CDR2 SYGVKD. Losses at the gene ends were 2 bases for V and 2 bases for J; bases not matched to a gene: 6. CDR3 sequence: CAISEPKAGGQETQYF. As DNA, the CDR3 is TGTGCCATCAGTGAGCCCAAAGCGGGGGGTCAAGAGACCCAGTACTTC.

The rearrangement joins TRBV27 to TRBJ2-7, with TRBD2 as a possible D gene (6 bases). The V and J ends lost 1 base and 4 bases respectively, with 20 bases between them. Per the germline V gene, CDR1 is MNHEY and CDR2 is SMNVEV (reference sequence). The CDR3 is 17 residues long. This chain's CDR3 is CASSLFAGPPGGYEQYF. CDR3 nucleotides: TGTGCCAGCAGTTTATTTGCGGGGCCTCCAGGTGGTTACGAGCAGTACTTC.

This clone has a single count. J is TRBJ1-2 and V is TRBV6-1; D gene ambiguous. The CDR3 totals 18 residues. Germline CDR1 MNHNS, CDR2 SASEGT. Trimming cost V 1 base and J 4 bases, with 22 bases left between them. This chain's CDR3 is CASSEEGERPTALYGYTF. The CDR3 nucleotides are TGTGCCAGCAGTGAAGAGGGAGAAAGACCAACGGCGCTCTATGGCTACACCTTC.

The J gene is TRBJ2-2, the V gene TRBV5-6; perhaps TRBD1 as D (5 bases). V was shortened by 4 bases and J by 5 bases, with 21 bases between the two germline ends. The CDR3 spans 17 residues. From germline, CDR1 is SGHDT and CDR2 YYEEEE. The CDR3 spells CASSPQGAAGLTGELFF. CDR3 coding DNA: TGTGCCAGCAGCCCACAAGGGGCGGCAGGGTTGACCGGGGAGCTGTTTTTT.

The J gene is TRBJ1-3, the V gene TRBV6-5; D not certain. The CDR3 consists of 15 residues. V was pared by 6 bases and J by 0 bases, with 12 bases between. Germline CDR1 is MNHEY and CDR2 is SVGAGI. This CDR3 reads CASRPDGYSGNTIYF. Written as DNA, the CDR3 is TGTGCCAGCAGGCCTGACGGCTACTCTGGAAACACCATATATTTT.